Below, 12 T cell receptor beta chains from the same sample are listed, as sequenced in a study of CXCR3-negative and CXCR3-positive naive CD8 T cells. The TRB cDNA libraries were prepared by 5' RACE with UMI labels. TCRdb reworked the 5' RACE reads into one entry per CDR3 protein, no DNA. This table lists tens of thousands of distinct CDR3 sequences. Whole-study findings and limits: CXCR3-expressing naive cells carried TRB CDR3s more hydrophobic than those of CXCR3-negative naive cells.

For these receptors, no antigen is known. The sample was naive CXCR3+ CD8+ T cells from blood. The subset here: CD45RO-CCR7+CD27+CD95- naive CD8+ T cells expressing CXCR3 (TNR3+). These receptors originate from a human donor in good health. Some clones in this sample may be carry-over from other donors' samples.

V and J are TRBV29-1 and TRBJ2-7; no DNA is available, so the TRBD2 call from TCRdb remains unchecked. Germline lookup yields CDR1 SQVTM and CDR2 ANQGSEA. The CDR3 is 15 amino acids. The CDR3 loop reads CSVELRSEGGNEQYF.

The J gene is TRBJ1-5, the V gene TRBV7-9; TCRdb's D gene call, TRBD1, goes unchecked for lack of DNA. This CDR3 is built from 14 residues. From germline, CDR1 is SEHNR and CDR2 FQNEAQ (reference sequence). The chain's CDR3 is CASSEGGQIQPQHF.

The V gene is TRBV10-3, the J gene TRBJ2-3; TCRdb designates TRBD2, a call that cannot be tested without DNA. In germline, CDR1 is ENHRY, CDR2 SYGVKD. The CDR3 runs 17 residues. The chain's CDR3 is CAISESVSASGADTQYF.

The chain combines TRBV27 with TRBJ1-2; TCRdb reports TRBD1, a call that lacks DNA to check it against. This CDR3 contains 12 residues. In germline, CDR1 is MNHEY, CDR2 SMNVEV (reference sequence). CDR3 sequence reads: CASSFQGIGYTF.

The chain joins TRBV29-1 to TRBJ1-1. This CDR3 is built from 13 residues. Germline V gene lookup returns CDR1 SQVTM and CDR2 ANQGSEA. CDR3: CSVEDSRNTEAFF.

The genes are TRBV4-3 and TRBJ2-2; with no DNA, the TCRdb D assignment of TRBD1 cannot be verified. This CDR3 is built from 17 residues. Germline assignment: CDR1 LGHNA and CDR2 YSLEER. This CDR3 reads CASSQDLYGDNTGELFF.

The rearrangement joins TRBV14 to TRBJ2-7. CDR1 SGHDN and CDR2 FVKESK come from the germline V gene. CDR3 length: 11 residues. CDR3 residues: CASSHGYEQYF.

The V gene is TRBV6-2 or TRBV6-3, the J gene TRBJ1-1; TCRdb selects TRBD1, and the lack of DNA leaves this call unchecked. Germline CDR1 and CDR2: MNHEY and SVGEGT. CDR3 length equals 15 residues. CDR3: CASRADRGSNTEAFF.

This rearrangement joins TRBV5-1 to TRBJ2-3; TCRdb designates TRBD1, a call that cannot be tested without DNA. The germline V gene has CDR1 SGHRS and CDR2 YFSETQ. The CDR3 is 16 residues long. CDR3 residues: CASSLASRVPTDTPYF.

V usage is TRBV6-2 or TRBV6-3 and J usage is TRBJ2-7; TCRdb's D call, TRBD1, is unchecked because there is no DNA. The CDR3 is 13 amino acids. Looked up from germline, CDR1 is MNHEY and CDR2 is SVGEGT. CDR3 sequence reads: CASSWGVRSEQYF.

The V and J genes are TRBV20-1 and TRBJ2-7; TCRdb's D call of TRBD1 is untestable without DNA. The length of the CDR3 is 15 residues. Per the germline V gene, CDR1 is DFQATT and CDR2 is SNEGSKA (reference sequence). This CDR3 is CSATLAGREVGVQYF.

The chain links TRBV10-3 to TRBJ2-3; TCRdb gives TRBD1 as the D gene, but with no DNA this cannot be confirmed. The germline V gene encodes CDR1 ENHRY and CDR2 SYGVKD. The length of the CDR3 is 15 residues. CDR3 region: CAISERDTPTDTQYF.